The clone carrying this T cell receptor (beta chain) was seen many times. For TCRbeta, the library was prepared with unique molecular identifiers. TCRdb fed the PCR reads into MiXCR, producing one record per CDR3 protein. The table has approximately 420,000 distinct CDR3 sequences, 11% seen once. The data originate from a study of T-cell reconstitution after alpha-beta-depleted transplantation in children. V was pared by 0 bases and J by 9 bases, with 6 bases of the junction left unmatched. CDR3 length: 14 residues. Germline-derived CDR1 and CDR2 are LNHNV and YYDKDF (reference sequence). Material: PBMCs from the stem cell graft donor, obtained from the stem cell graft. The chain employs TRBV15 and TRBJ1-2, with 8 bases matching TRBD1. The receptor was derived from a human donor who donated a stem cell graft to a child with acute myeloid leukemia. As DNA, the CDR3 is TGTGCCACCAGCAGAGATTCGACAGGGGTCCGCTACACCTTC. It yields the protein CATSRDSTGVRYTF.